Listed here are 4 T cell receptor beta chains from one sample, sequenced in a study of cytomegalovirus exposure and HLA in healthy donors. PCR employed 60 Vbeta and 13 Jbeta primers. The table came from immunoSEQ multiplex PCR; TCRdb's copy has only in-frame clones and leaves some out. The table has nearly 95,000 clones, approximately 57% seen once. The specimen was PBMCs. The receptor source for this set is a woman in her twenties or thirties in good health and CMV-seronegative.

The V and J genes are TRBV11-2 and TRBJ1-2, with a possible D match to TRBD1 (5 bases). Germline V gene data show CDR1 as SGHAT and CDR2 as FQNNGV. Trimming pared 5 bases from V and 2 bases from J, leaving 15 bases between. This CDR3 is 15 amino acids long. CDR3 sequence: CASSVNRAGNYGYTF. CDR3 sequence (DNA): TGTGCCAGCAGCGTAAATCGGGCAGGGAACTATGGCTACACCTTC.

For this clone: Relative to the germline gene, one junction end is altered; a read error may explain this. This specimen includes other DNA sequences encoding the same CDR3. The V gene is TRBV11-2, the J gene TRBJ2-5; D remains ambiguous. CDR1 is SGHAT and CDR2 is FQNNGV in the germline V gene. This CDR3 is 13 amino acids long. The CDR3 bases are TGTGCCAGCAGCCTAGACAACCAAGAGACCCAGTACTTC. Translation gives CASSLDNQETQYF.

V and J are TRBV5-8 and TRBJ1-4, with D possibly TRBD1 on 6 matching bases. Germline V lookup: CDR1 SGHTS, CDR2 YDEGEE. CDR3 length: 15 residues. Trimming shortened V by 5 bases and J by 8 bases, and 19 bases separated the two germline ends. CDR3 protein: CASRKYRAGDEKLFF. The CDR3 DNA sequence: TGTGCCAGCAGAAAATACAGGGCCGGGGACGAAAAACTGTTTTTT.

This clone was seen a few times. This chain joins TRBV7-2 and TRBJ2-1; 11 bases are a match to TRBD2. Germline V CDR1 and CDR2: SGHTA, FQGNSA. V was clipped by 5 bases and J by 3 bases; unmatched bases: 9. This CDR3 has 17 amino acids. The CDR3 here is CASSLGLAAYFYNEQFF. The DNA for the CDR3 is TGTGCCAGCAGCCTGGGACTAGCGGCTTATTTCTACAATGAGCAGTTCTTC.